These 28 T cell receptor beta chains originate from one sample sequenced in a study of monozygotic twins with inflammatory bowel disease. TCRdb re-called the 5' RACE reads and gives one entry per CDR3 protein, without DNA. The listing records approximately 400,000 distinct CDR3 sequences. Sequencing input: blood. Receptors originate from a human donor with ulcerative colitis or Crohn's disease, or a healthy co-twin of an affected twin (not recorded which).

V usage is TRBV24-1 and J usage is TRBJ2-1; the TCRdb call, TRBD2, lacks DNA for checking. Per germline, CDR1 KGHDR and CDR2 SFDVKD. This CDR3 comprises 15 residues. This chain's CDR3 is CATSGLAGSYNEQFF.

J is TRBJ1-3 and V is TRBV20-1; the D call from TCRdb, TRBD1, cannot be confirmed without DNA. Germline V gives CDR1 DFQATT, CDR2 SNEGSKA (reference sequence). The CDR3 runs to 12 residues. CDR3 amino acids: CSAWDMGNTIYF.

The chain employs TRBV5-4 and TRBJ1-4; lacking DNA, the TRBD1 call made by TCRdb goes unchecked. The germline V gene has CDR1 SGHNT and CDR2 YYREEE (reference sequence). The CDR3 consists of 16 residues. This chain's CDR3 is CASSPGQGAGEEKLFF.

The rearrangement joins TRBV4-3 to TRBJ2-4; TCRdb returns TRBD1, unconfirmable since there is no DNA. CDR1 and CDR2 (germline): LGHNA, YSLEER. The CDR3 contains 15 residues. The CDR3 sequence: CASSQGTGGENIQYF.

The chain joins TRBV7-8 to TRBJ2-1; the D call of TRBD2 rests on TCRdb alone, since no DNA is present to check it. Germline CDR1 and CDR2: SGHVS and FQNEAQ. CDR3 size: 16 residues. The CDR3 sequence: CASSPSSGLAYNEQFF.

The J gene is TRBJ1-1, the V gene TRBV4-3; TCRdb's assignment of TRBD1 cannot be checked, as there is no DNA. Germline lookup yields CDR1 LGHNA and CDR2 YSLEER. The CDR3 consists of 15 residues. CDR3 residues: CASSQDWGGRMEAFF.

The CDR3 here is CASSLAERGGELFF. The rearrangement links TRBV7-2 to TRBJ2-2; without DNA, the TCRdb call of TRBD2 cannot be checked. The CDR3 is made up of 14 amino acids. Germline V CDR1 and CDR2: SGHTA, FQGNSA.

This sequence joins TRBV5-1 and TRBJ2-7; TCRdb's D call, TRBD1, is unchecked because there is no DNA. This CDR3 is 17 amino acids long. CDR1 and CDR2 (germline): SGHRS, YFSETQ. The CDR3 loop reads CASSRFRGSQSSYEQYF.

The V and J genes are TRBV7-2 and TRBJ2-7; the TRBD1 assignment by TCRdb is unverifiable without DNA. The CDR3 sequence is 14 residues long. Germline values: CDR1 SGHTA, CDR2 FQGNSA. The CDR3: CASSPGQALSEQYF. Using reference TRBV7-2 and TRBJ2-7 for the parts outside the CDR3, the full variable domain is GAGVSQSPSNKVTEKGKDVELRCDPISGHTALYWYRQSLGQGLEFLIYFQGNSAPDKSGLPSDRFSAERTGGSVSTLTIQRTQQEDSAVYLCASSPGQALSEQYFGPGTRLTVT.

The genes are TRBV5-6 and TRBJ2-3; TCRdb's D call, TRBD2, is unchecked because there is no DNA. This CDR3 contains 14 residues. The V gene's germline CDR1 is SGHDT and CDR2 YYEEEE. CDR3 region: CASSKTNERDTQYF.

The chain recombines TRBV7-9 with TRBJ1-2. The CDR3 covers 13 residues. The germline CDR1 and CDR2 sequences are SEHNR and FQNEAQ (reference sequence). The CDR3: CASSLGASYGYTF.

V gene TRBV15 combines with J gene TRBJ2-7; TCRdb's D call, TRBD2, is unchecked because there is no DNA. CDR3 length: 15 amino acids. The germline CDR1 and CDR2 sequences are LNHNV and YYDKDF (reference sequence). CDR3 region: CATSRSRGRTYEQYF.

The V and J genes are TRBV6-6 and TRBJ2-3. There are 14 residues in the CDR3. Germline values: CDR1 MNHNY, CDR2 SVGAGI (reference sequence). CDR3 in amino acids: CASNPRAGTDTQYF.

The chain has TRBV6-5 and TRBJ2-1; lacking DNA, the TRBD1 call made by TCRdb goes unchecked. This CDR3 has 11 residues. Germline V gene lookup returns CDR1 MNHEY and CDR2 SVGAGI. The CDR3 loop reads CATSQGGEQFF.

The chain employs TRBV9 and TRBJ2-5; TCRdb calls TRBD1, which cannot be checked without DNA. In germline, CDR1 is SGDLS, CDR2 YYNGEE. This CDR3 is built from 14 residues. CDR3 sequence: CASSVAGDGETQYF.

The CDR3 is CSAYRGLGNQPQHF. This chain uses TRBV20-1 with TRBJ1-5; the D call from TCRdb, TRBD1, cannot be confirmed without DNA. This CDR3 is 14 amino acids long. Looked up from germline, CDR1 is DFQATT and CDR2 is SNEGSKA (reference sequence).

The V call is TRBV9, the J call TRBJ2-1; checking the TCRdb D call of TRBD2 is not possible without DNA. Germline-derived CDR1 and CDR2 are SGDLS and YYNGEE. The CDR3 contains 15 residues. CDR3 sequence reads: CASSVLAEPTVEQFF.

V gene TRBV4-3 combines with J gene TRBJ2-3; TCRdb's D call, TRBD2, is unchecked because there is no DNA. CDR1 is LGHNA, CDR2 YSLEER, per germline. The CDR3 consists of 18 residues. The chain's CDR3 is CASSQRRTSGRHVDTQYF.

The chain uses TRBV5-1 and TRBJ2-3. Per germline, CDR1 SGHRS and CDR2 YFSETQ. The CDR3 loop spans 14 amino acids. CDR3 residues: CASSLALPSDTQYF.

V gene TRBV6-2 or TRBV6-3 combines with J gene TRBJ2-7. The CDR3 is 14 amino acids. Germline-derived CDR1 and CDR2 are MNHEY and SVGEGT. The CDR3: CASLRWGFFHEQYF.

The chain carries TRBV5-1 and TRBJ2-7; TCRdb calls TRBD2, which cannot be checked without DNA. Germline-derived CDR1 and CDR2 are SGHRS and YFSETQ. CDR3 length equals 14 residues. CDR3 region: CATREGLAGYEQYF.

The chain is built from TRBV5-1 and TRBJ1-1; absent DNA, TCRdb's TRBD1 call cannot be checked. Germline V CDR1 and CDR2: SGHRS, YFSETQ. This CDR3 region has 14 residues. CDR3 sequence reads: CASRPDRGFTEAFF.

The chain carries TRBV19 and TRBJ2-3; TCRdb picks TRBD1, but there is no DNA to check that call. The CDR3 loop spans 16 amino acids. From germline, CDR1 is LNHDA and CDR2 SQIVND (reference sequence). The CDR3 here is CASSISGEFSTDTQYF.

CDR3 loop: CASSSPGGGLNEKLFF. The chain recombines TRBV28 with TRBJ1-4; TCRdb's D call, TRBD1, is unchecked because there is no DNA. This CDR3 has 16 residues. From germline, CDR1 is MDHEN and CDR2 SYDVKM. Variable domain in full (rest from reference TRBV28 and TRBJ1-4): DVKVTQSSRYLVKRTGEKVFLECVQDMDHENMFWYRQDPGLGLRLIYFSYDVKMKEKGDIPEGYSVSREKKERFSLILESASTNQTSMYLCASSSPGGGLNEKLFFGSGTQLSVL.

CDR3 in amino acids: CASRREAGTQTYEQYF. The genes are TRBV6-1 and TRBJ2-7; TCRdb proposes TRBD2, but this gene call is untestable without DNA. The CDR3 is 16 residues long. Germline V gene sequence: CDR1 MNHNS, CDR2 SASEGT.

The chain joins TRBV7-3 to TRBJ2-1; TCRdb's assignment of TRBD1 cannot be checked, as there is no DNA. CDR3 size: 16 residues. Germline V gives CDR1 SGHTA, CDR2 FQGTGA. The CDR3 here is CASSRYLDRAAEEQFF.

V is TRBV29-1 and J is TRBJ2-2; TCRdb gives TRBD1 as the D gene, but with no DNA this cannot be confirmed. Germline loops: CDR1 SQVTM, CDR2 ANQGSEA. This CDR3 is built from 15 residues. CDR3 sequence reads: CSVDLAQGDTGELFF.

This CDR3 reads CASSPRDRESSPLHF. The chain joins TRBV5-1 to TRBJ1-6; without DNA, the TCRdb call of TRBD1 cannot be checked. The CDR3 spans 15 residues. CDR1 SGHRS and CDR2 YFSETQ come from the germline V gene.